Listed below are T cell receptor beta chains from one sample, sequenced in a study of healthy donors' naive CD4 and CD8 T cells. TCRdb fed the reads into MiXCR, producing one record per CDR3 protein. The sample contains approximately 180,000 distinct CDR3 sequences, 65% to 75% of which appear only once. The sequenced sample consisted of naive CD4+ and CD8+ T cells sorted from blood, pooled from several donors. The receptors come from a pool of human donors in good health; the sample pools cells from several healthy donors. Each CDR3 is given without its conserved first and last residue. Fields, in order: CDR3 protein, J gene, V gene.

SVEGELAKDTYNEQF TRBJ2-1 TRBV29-1
SARGEAYYGYT TRBJ1-2 TRBV20-1
ASSLRRATGYT TRBJ1-2 TRBV5-4
ASSMGTSGNNEQF TRBJ2-1 TRBV19
AWSVLGQGNNEQF TRBJ2-1 TRBV30
ATGDRGFREQY TRBJ2-7 TRBV15
ASSIEILRGYT TRBJ1-2 TRBV19
ASRGQRGYT TRBJ1-2 TRBV27
SVVRGSNYGYT TRBJ1-2 TRBV29-1
ASSKGRNYGYT TRBJ1-2 TRBV6-5
ASRGLADEQF TRBJ2-1 TRBV12-3/TRBV12-4
ATSSGGATDTQY TRBJ2-3 TRBV24-1
SALTQDGSYEQY TRBJ2-7 TRBV20-1
ASSYEVAGWYNEQF TRBJ2-1 TRBV6-6
ASRSRQFFYGYT TRBJ1-2 TRBV19
SVSQLAGGPSEQY TRBJ2-7 TRBV29-1
SVSGHSGETQY TRBJ2-5 TRBV29-1
ASSWGQGAGELF TRBJ2-2 TRBV5-5
AISAGWDEQY TRBJ2-7 TRBV10-3
SVEKASPGELF TRBJ2-2 TRBV29-1
ASSFTPYEQY TRBJ2-7 TRBV6-2/TRBV6-3
SVNRGNTIY TRBJ1-3 TRBV29-1
ASSYSTGNTEAF TRBJ1-1 TRBV6-5
VSATQETQY TRBJ2-5 TRBV29-1
ASSIDRGGPYEQY TRBJ2-7 TRBV19
ASSLRRVGYEQY TRBJ2-7 TRBV12-3/TRBV12-4
ATAPAGSTYEQY TRBJ2-7 TRBV19
SVEMGGRGDNEQF TRBJ2-1 TRBV29-1
ASSPLRGRDEKLF TRBJ1-4 TRBV5-5
ASSRAGGSYEQY TRBJ2-7 TRBV19
SVRRAYNEQF TRBJ2-1 TRBV29-1
ASGPSGGTTDTQY TRBJ2-3 TRBV2
ASSQEWARYEQY TRBJ2-7 TRBV4-3
ASSSPGQGGLDSPLH TRBJ1-6 TRBV27
ASSSLRGQPQH TRBJ1-5 TRBV6-5
SVDVSYYGYT TRBJ1-2 TRBV29-1
ANAAGIRDSYEQY TRBJ2-7 TRBV27
ASSYGDRGDTEAF TRBJ1-1 TRBV6-5
SVAGPSYGGGKLIAKNIQY TRBJ2-4 TRBV29-1
ASMTAGDGELF TRBJ2-2 TRBV27
ASRMALEHADTQY TRBJ2-3 TRBV5-4
SADDGVFEQY TRBJ2-7 TRBV29-1
ASSARGTGIPEAF TRBJ1-1 TRBV6-5
SALPAVSYEQY TRBJ2-7 TRBV29-1
ASSLWYGGTYEQY TRBJ2-7 TRBV5-5